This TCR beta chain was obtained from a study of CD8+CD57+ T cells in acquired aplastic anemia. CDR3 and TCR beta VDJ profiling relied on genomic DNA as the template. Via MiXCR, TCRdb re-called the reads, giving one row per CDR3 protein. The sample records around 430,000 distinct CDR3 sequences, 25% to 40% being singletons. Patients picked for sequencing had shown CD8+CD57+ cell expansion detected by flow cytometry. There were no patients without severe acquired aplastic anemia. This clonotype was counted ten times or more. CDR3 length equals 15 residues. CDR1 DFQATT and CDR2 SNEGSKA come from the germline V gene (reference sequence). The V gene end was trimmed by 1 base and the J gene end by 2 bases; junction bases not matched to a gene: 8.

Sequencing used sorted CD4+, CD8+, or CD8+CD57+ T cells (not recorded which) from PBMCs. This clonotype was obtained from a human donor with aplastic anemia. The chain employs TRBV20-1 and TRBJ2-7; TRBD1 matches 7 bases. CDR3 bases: TGCAGTGCTAGAGTTCCGGGACAGCGGACCTACGAGCAGTACTTC. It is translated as CSARVPGQRTYEQYF.